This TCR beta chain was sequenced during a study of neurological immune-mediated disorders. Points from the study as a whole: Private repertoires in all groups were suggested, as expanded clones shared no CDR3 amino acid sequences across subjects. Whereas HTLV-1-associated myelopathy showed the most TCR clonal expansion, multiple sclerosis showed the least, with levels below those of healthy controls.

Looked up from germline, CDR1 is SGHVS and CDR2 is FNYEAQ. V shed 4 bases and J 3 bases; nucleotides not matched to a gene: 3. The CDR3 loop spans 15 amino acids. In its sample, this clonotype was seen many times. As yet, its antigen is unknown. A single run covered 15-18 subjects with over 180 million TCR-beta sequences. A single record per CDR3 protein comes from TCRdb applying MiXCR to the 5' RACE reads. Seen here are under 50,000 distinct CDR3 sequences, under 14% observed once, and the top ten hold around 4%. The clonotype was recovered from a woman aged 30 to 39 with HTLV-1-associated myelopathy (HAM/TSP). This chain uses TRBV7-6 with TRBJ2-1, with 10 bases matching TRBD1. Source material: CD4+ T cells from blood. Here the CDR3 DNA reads TGTGCCAGCAGCTACGGACAGGGGGACTACAATGAGCAGTTCTTC. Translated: CASSYGQGDYNEQFF.